Each of the 3 T cell receptor beta chains below was sequenced from the same sample in a study of Ad26.COV2.S vaccination and SARS-CoV-2 variants. Treatment indicated: some 20 received Ad26.COV2.S at low or high dose, single or two shots; roughly five received placebo; per-sample allocation not given. The investigators took samples on day 63 after the first vaccine or placebo injection. This table comes from immunoSEQ multiplex PCR, and its TCRdb copy is limited to in-frame clones, with some not included. The table lists 440,000 or so clones, 80% to 95% of them singletons. The sequencing here drew on peripheral blood, taken in a trial of Ad26.COV2.S vaccine versus placebo. All receptors derive from a person between 18 and 65 years old who received the Ad26.COV2.S COVID-19 vaccine or a placebo.

In regard to this clone: The same CDR3 can be traced to other DNA sequences in this sample. The chain couples TRBV6-2 or TRBV6-3 to TRBJ2-5, with 7 bases fitting TRBD2. Germline CDR1 and CDR2: MNHEY and SVGEGT. CDR3 size: 14 residues. V shed 2 bases and J 4 bases; nucleotides not matched to a gene: 4. This CDR3 reads CASSYPGLVETQYF. The CDR3 DNA reads TGTGCCAGCAGTTACCCTGGACTAGTAGAGACCCAGTACTTC.

The rearrangement joins TRBV7-2 to TRBJ2-7; D might be TRBD1 (5 bases). The CDR3 totals 14 residues. CDR1 is SGHTA and CDR2 is FQGNSA in the germline V gene. V gave up 6 bases and J gave up 2 bases, with 14 bases separating them. The CDR3 DNA reads TGTGCCAGCAGGAAGACAGTAAACGCCTACGAGCAGTACTTC. Translated: CASRKTVNAYEQYF.

V gene TRBV5-1 combines with J gene TRBJ2-7, with 7 nucleotides matching TRBD1. Looked up from germline, CDR1 is SGHRS and CDR2 is YFSETQ. Germline trimming cut 2 bases from V and 0 bases from J; bases unmatched to any gene: 5. CDR3 length: 15 residues. CDR3 in DNA: TGCGCCAGCAGCTTTACCAGGGGGAGCTCCTACGAGCAGTACTTC. It is translated as CASSFTRGSSYEQYF.